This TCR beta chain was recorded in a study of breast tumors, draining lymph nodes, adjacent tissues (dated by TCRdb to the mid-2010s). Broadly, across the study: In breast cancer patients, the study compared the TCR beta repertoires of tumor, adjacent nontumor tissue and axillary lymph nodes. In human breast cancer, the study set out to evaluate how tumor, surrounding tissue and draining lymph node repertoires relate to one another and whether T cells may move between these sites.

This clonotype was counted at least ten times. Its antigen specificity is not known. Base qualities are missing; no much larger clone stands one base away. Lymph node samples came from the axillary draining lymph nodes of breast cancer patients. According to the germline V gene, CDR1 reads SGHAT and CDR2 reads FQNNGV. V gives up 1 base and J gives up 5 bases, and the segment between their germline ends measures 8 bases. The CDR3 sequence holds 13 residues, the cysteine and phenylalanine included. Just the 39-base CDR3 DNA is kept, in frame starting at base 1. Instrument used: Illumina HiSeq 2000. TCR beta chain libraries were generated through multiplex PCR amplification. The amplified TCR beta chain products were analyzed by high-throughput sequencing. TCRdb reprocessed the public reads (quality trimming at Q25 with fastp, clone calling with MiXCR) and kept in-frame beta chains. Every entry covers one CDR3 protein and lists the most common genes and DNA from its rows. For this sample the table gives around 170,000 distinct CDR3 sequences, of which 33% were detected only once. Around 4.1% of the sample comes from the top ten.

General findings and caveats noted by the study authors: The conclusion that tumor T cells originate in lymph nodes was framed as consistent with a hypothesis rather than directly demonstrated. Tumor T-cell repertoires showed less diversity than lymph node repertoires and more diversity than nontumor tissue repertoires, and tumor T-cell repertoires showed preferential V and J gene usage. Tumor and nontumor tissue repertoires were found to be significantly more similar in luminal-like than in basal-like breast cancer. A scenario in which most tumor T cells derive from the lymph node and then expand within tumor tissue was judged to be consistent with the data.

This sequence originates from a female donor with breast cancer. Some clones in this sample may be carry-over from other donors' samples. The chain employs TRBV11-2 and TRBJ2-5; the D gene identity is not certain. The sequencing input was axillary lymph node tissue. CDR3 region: CASSLAVRETQYF. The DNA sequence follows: TGTGCCAGCAGCTTAGCAGTACGGGAGACCCAGTACTTC.